The source of this T cell receptor beta chain is a study of T cell repertoires in breast cancer (dated by TCRdb to the mid-2010s). Regarding the complete study: Tumors, lymph nodes and peripheral blood lymphocytes from breast cancer patients were profiled in the study, along with peripheral blood from healthy control donors. Controls included nine healthy donors of an age range similar to the patients. Blood samples were separated by Ficoll, whereas tumor-free lymph nodes were processed without any enzymatic digestion. After being minced and digested with Liberase and DNase, tumors and tumor-involved lymph nodes were passed through 70-um and 40-um filters. The majority of the 20 or so patient tumors analyzed for shared TCRs were ER+/PR+. Sequencing yielded on average approximately 530,000 sequences per sample and roughly 10 reads per input cell. Given the low mutational burden of breast cancer and the rarity of common mutations in breast cancer, it was reasoned that TCRs shared between breast cancer patients would target shared antigens.

Per the germline V gene, MNHEY is the CDR1 and SVGEGT is the CDR2. Its CDR3 holds 11 amino acids, cysteine through phenylalanine. Kept here is only the CDR3 DNA, which spans 33 bases and is read in frame from base 1. V is cut by 6 bases and J by 4 bases, and the space between the germline ends is 6 bases. A remark on this clonotype: Its specific antigen is unknown. Base qualities are not provided; no much larger clone lies one nucleotide away.

Findings and caveats that apply to the study as a whole: Discarding singleton TCRs and sampling only part of each tumor may have missed genuine antitumor clones. Shared TCRs were encoded by various nucleotide sequences, which suggests selection and expansion based on antigen. About fourfold more TCRs were shared with matched tumor repertoires by tumor-involved sentinel lymph nodes than by tumor-free nodes (about 7.7% versus 2%). TRBV7 predominated among shared TCRs, which may reflect tumor recognition or a mispriming bias from eight TRBV7 primers. Emulsion RT-PCR was considered qualitative rather than quantitative, because transcript abundance and primer differences skewed the recovery of clones. Fewer than 20 TCR pairs were shared across seven or more patient tumors and were rarely found in control blood, which suggested possible tumor specificity.

The library relied on emulsion pairing. Unpaired genes were suppressed by a second nested PCR containing blocking oligos, after which a third nested PCR added Illumina adaptors and barcodes. Each master mix for emulsion RT-PCR held roughly 5,000-260,000 T cells along with C-region, Stepout and V-region primers. Emulsions were generated with the Micellula Emulsion and Purification Kit, and RT-PCR used Qiagen OneStep RT-PCR reagents. Pooled libraries were sequenced with paired-end 2 x 250 reads on an Illumina MiSeq. As for how the authors treated the data: Read pairs were joined in Galaxy and clipped at the engineered overlap into separate alpha and beta files, and reads that were not clipped were discarded. To assign alpha-beta pairs, the researchers used CompleteTCR, a MiTCR-based pipeline that relies on an R script to link chains sharing read cluster identifiers. TCR sequences observed only once, about 1-3.3%, were removed as potential sequencing errors. In TCRdb, the public reads were trimmed at Q25 with fastp and aligned with MiXCR, with productive beta chains retained. Each CDR3 protein gets just one entry, which takes the most common genes and DNA from the rows behind it. These V and J calls originate from TCRdb's pipeline instead of the authors' own analysis. Counted in this sample were about 40,000 distinct CDR3 sequences; about 50% of them appeared once. The top ten hold roughly 60% of the sample.

The study used an expanded emulsion RT-PCR method with primers for all TCR V genes to analyze paired alpha-beta TCRs of CD8+ T cells. CD8+ T cells were isolated with a CD8 positive selection kit and were then incubated overnight in about 10 IU/mL IL-2 prior to emulsion RT-PCR. The sequence is built from TRBV6-2 or TRBV6-3 and TRBJ2-5, with no confidently assigned D gene. The specimen sequenced was CD8+ T cells. The sequence was obtained from a pool of human donors with breast cancer or a healthy control (not recorded which). CDR3 reads: CASSRLETQYF. At the DNA level, the sequence is TGTGCCAGCAGCCGATTAGAGACCCAGTACTTC.